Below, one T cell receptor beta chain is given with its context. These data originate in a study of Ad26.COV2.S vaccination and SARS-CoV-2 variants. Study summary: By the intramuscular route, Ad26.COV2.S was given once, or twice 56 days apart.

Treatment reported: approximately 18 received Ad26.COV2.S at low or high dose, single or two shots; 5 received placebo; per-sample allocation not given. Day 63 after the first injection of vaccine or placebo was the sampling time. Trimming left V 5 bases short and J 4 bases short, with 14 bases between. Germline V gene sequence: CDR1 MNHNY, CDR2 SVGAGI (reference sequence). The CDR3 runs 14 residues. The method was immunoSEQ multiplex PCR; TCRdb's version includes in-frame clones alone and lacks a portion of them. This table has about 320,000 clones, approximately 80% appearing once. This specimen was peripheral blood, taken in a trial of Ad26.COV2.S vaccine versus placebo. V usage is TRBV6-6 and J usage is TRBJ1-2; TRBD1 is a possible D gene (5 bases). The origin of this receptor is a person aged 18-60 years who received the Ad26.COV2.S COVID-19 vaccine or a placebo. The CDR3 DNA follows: TGTGCCAGCAGTCGCCGACAGCTTTCCTATGGCTACACCTTC. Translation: CASSRRQLSYGYTF.